The clone carrying this T cell receptor (beta chain) has a single count. Sequencing used immunoSEQ multiplex PCR; TCRdb keeps in-frame clones, though not all of them. The sample gives approximately 250,000 clones, 88% of which show up once; around 2% is in the top ten. The entry originates in a study of blood T cell repertoires in COVID-19. Whole-study context: The origin of the acute and convalescent COVID-19 samples was the United States, Italy and Spain.

CDR3 size: 15 residues. V was trimmed by 6 bases and J by 0 bases, leaving 15 bases between them. The germline V gene encodes CDR1 SGHTA and CDR2 FQGNSA. The study recruited people aged 18 to 89 years across approximately 25 US areas. The chain couples TRBV7-2 to TRBJ2-7; perhaps TRBD2 as D (7 bases). This TCR was recovered from a woman aged 60-75 years in a cohort exposed to, infected with or recovered from COVID-19 (not recorded which). The specimen was PBMCs or T cells enriched from blood (not recorded which). CDR3 protein: CASRGGPGPSYEQYF. The CDR3 DNA sequence: TGTGCCAGCAGGGGGGGGCCAGGCCCCTCCTACGAGCAGTACTTC.